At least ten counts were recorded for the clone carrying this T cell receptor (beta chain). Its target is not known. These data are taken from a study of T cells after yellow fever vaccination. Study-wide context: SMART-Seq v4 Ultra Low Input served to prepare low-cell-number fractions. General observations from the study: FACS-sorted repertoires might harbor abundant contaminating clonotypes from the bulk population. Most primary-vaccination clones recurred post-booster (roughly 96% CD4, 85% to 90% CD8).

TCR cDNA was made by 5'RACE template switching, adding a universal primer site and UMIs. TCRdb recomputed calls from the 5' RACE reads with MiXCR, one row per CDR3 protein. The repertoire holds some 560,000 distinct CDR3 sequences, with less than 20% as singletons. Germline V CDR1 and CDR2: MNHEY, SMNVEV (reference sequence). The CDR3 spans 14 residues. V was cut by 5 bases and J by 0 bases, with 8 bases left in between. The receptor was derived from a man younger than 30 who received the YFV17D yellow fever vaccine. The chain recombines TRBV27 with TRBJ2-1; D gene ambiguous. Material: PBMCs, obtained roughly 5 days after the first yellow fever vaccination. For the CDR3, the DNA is TGTGCCAGCAGTAGATCGAGCTCCTACAATGAGCAGTTCTTC. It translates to CASSRSSSYNEQFF.